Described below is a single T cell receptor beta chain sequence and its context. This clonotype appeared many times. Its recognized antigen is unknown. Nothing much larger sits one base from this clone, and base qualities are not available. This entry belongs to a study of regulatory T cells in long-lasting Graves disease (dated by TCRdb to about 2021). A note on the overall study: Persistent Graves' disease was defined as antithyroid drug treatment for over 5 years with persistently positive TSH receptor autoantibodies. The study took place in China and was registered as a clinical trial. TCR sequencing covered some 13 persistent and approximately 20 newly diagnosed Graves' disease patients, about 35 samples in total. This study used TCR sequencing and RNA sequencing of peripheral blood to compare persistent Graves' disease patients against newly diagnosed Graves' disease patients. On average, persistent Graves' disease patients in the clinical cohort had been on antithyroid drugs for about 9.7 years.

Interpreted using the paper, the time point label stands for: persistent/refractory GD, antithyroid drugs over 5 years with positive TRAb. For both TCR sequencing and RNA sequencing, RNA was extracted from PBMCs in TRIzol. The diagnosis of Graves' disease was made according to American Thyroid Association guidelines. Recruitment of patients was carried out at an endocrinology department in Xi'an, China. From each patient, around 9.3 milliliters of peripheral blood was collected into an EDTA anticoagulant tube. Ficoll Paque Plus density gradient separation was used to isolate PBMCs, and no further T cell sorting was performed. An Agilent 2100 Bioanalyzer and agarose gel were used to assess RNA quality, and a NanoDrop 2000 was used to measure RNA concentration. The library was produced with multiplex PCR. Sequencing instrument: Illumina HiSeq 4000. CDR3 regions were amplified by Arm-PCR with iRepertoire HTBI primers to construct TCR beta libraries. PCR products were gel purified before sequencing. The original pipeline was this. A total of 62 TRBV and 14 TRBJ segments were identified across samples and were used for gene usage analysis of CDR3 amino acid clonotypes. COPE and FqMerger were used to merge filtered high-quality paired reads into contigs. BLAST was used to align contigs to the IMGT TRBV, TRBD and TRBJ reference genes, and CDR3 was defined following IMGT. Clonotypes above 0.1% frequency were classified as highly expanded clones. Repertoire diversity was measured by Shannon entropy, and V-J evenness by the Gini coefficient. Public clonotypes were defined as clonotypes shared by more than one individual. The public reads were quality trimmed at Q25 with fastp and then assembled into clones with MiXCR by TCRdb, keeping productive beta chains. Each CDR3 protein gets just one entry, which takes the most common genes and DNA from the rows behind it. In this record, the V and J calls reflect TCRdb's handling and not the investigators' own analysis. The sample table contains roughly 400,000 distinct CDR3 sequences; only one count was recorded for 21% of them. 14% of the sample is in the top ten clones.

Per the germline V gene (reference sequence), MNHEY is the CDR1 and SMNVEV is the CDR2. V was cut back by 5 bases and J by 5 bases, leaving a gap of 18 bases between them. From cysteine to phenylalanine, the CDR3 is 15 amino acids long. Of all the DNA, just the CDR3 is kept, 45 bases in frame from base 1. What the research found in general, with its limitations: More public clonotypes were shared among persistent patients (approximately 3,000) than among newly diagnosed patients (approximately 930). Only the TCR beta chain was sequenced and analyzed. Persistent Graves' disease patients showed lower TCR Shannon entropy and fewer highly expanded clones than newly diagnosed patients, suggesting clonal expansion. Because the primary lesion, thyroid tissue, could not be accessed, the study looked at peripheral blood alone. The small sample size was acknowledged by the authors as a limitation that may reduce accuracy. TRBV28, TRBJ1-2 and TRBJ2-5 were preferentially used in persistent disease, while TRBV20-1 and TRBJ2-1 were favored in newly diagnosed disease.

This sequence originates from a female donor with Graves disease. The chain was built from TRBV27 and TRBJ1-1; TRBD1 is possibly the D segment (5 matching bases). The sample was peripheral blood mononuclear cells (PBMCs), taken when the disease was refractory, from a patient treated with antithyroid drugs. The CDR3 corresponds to CASSEPGTDETEAFF. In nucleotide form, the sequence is TGTGCCAGCAGTGAACCCGGGACGGACGAGACTGAAGCTTTCTTT.